The rows below give T cell receptor beta chains drawn from one sample of a study of blood T cell repertoires in COVID-19. The method was immunoSEQ multiplex PCR; TCRdb's version includes in-frame clones alone and lacks a portion of them. The sample shows roughly 240,000 clones, 70% to 90% of them seen only once. Specimen: peripheral blood. These receptors all come from a man between 18 and 35 years old with active or convalescent COVID-19. The CDR3 runs from the conserved cysteine through the conserved F or W. The D gene is left open where the match is weak. Clone size is stated in some rows and not others, as once, few, many or a class when expanded.

j_call d_call clone_size v_call cdr3_nt cdr3_aa
TRBJ2-7 TRBD2 . TRBV7-2 TGTGCCAGCAGCTCCTCCGGGACTAGCGGGGCCGAGCAGTACTTC CASSSSGTSGAEQYF
TRBJ1-3 . . TRBV19 TGTGCCAGTTGGGCTGCCTCCTCTGGAAACACCATATATTTT CASWAASSGNTIYF
TRBJ2-7 TRBD1 . TRBV30 TGTGCCTGGACGCCCCAGGGGGACGAGCAGTACTTC CAWTPQGDEQYF
TRBJ1-5 . . TRBV12-3/TRBV12-4 TGTGCCAGCAGTTTCGACGCCGGGCAGCCCCAGCATTTT CASSFDAGQPQHF
TRBJ2-2 TRBD2 . TRBV6-5 TGTGCCAGCAGCCGCGGGAGACGTTGGGAGCTGTTTTTT CASSRGRRWELFF
TRBJ1-1 TRBD1 . TRBV5-4 TGTGCCAGCAGCTCGGACAGGGAGATGGCTTTCTTT CASSSDREMAFF
TRBJ1-6 . . TRBV7-8 TGTGCCAGCAGCTCGACAGATAGTAATTCACCCCTCCACTTT CASSSTDSNSPLHF
TRBJ1-1 . . TRBV27 TGTGCCAGCAGTCCAGGACTGGGAATGAACACTGAAGCTTTCTTT CASSPGLGMNTEAFF
TRBJ2-7 TRBD1 . TRBV7-9 TGTGCCAGCAGCTTGCTTGGGACAGGGAGCGAGCAGTACTTC CASSLLGTGSEQYF
TRBJ1-6 TRBD1 . TRBV5-6 TGTGCCAGCAGCTCGGGTCCAGGGGGCCGTTCACCCCTCCACTTT CASSSGPGGRSPLHF
TRBJ1-5 . few TRBV6-2/TRBV6-3 TGTGCCAGCAGTTACTCGACAGATCAGCCCCAGCATTTT CASSYSTDQPQHF
TRBJ2-1 TRBD1 . TRBV4-1 TGCGCCAGCAGCCAAGATAACAGGGGTATGGGCAATGAGCAGTTCTTC CASSQDNRGMGNEQFF
TRBJ2-7 . . TRBV7-9 TGTGCCAGCAGCCCCTCACAACGGGGTATCTACGAGCAGTACTTC CASSPSQRGIYEQYF
TRBJ1-2 TRBD1 . TRBV28 TGTGCCAGCAGTCCCGGGGGACAGGGTGGTGGCTACACCTTC CASSPGGQGGGYTF
TRBJ1-6 TRBD1 . TRBV28 TGTGCCAGCAGGCAACCCGGGACAGGGAATTCACCCCTCCACTTT CASRQPGTGNSPLHF
TRBJ1-4 TRBD1 . TRBV7-9 TGTGCCAGCAGCCCGACAGGGACCGAAAAACTGTTTTTT CASSPTGTEKLFF
TRBJ1-5 . . TRBV4-1 TGCGCCAGCAGCCAAGTAGTTTTATCCCAGCCCCAGCATTTT CASSQVVLSQPQHF
TRBJ1-5 . . TRBV24-1 TGTGCCACCAGTCCAGCGGGGGGGAGCAATCAGCCCCAGCATTTT CATSPAGGSNQPQHF
TRBJ2-7 . few TRBV4-2 TGTGCCAGCAGCCAAGATGATAGCGTGTTCGAGCAGTACTTC CASSQDDSVFEQYF
TRBJ1-1 . . TRBV28 TGTGCCAGCAGTTTACGGGCTGAAGCTTTCTTT CASSLRAEAFF
TRBJ2-1 TRBD1 . TRBV3-1/TRBV3-2 TGTGCCAGCAGCCAAAGTCAATTGGGACAGTGGGGTTTCGAGCTGTTCTTC CASSQSQLGQWGFELFF
TRBJ2-7 . . TRBV21-1 TGTGCCAGCAGCAAAGGGTTCGGTGAAACCACCTACGAGCAGTACTTC CASSKGFGETTYEQYF
TRBJ1-6 . . TRBV19 TGTGCCAGTAGTATCCCCCCACAAGGGAGAATTAATTCACCCCTCCACTTT CASSIPPQGRINSPLHF
TRBJ2-7 TRBD1 many TRBV7-9 TGTGCCAGCAGCTTAACAGGGGGAGACTACGAGCAGTACTTC CASSLTGGDYEQYF
TRBJ2-7 . . TRBV7-8 TGTGCCAGCAGCTTAGCGATAACTGGTACGAGGTACGAGCAGTACTTC CASSLAITGTRYEQYF
TRBJ2-7 . . TRBV5-1 TGCGCCAGCACCACCGGTCTAGGACAACTCGATTCCTACGAGCAGTACTTC CASTTGLGQLDSYEQYF
TRBJ2-7 TRBD1 few TRBV24-1 TGTGCCACCAGAAAGACAGGGGACATCTACGAGCAGTACTTC CATRKTGDIYEQYF
TRBJ2-7 TRBD2 once TRBV30 TGTGCCTTCTGGGGGGGTAACTCCTACGAGCAGTACTTC CAFWGGNSYEQYF
TRBJ2-7 TRBD1 few TRBV27 TGTGCCAGCACCGCCCGGACAGGGAACGAGCAGTACTTC CASTARTGNEQYF
TRBJ2-5 . . TRBV5-6 TGTGCCAGCAGCTTGAGATGGGGGCTGGAGACCCAGTACTTC CASSLRWGLETQYF
TRBJ1-1 TRBD1 . TRBV27 TGTGCCAGCAGTCCCGGGACAGGGACCCCTGAAGCTTTCTTT CASSPGTGTPEAFF
TRBJ1-5 . . TRBV5-8 TGTGCCAGCAGCTTGGAGAGGGCTCAGCCCCAGCATTTT CASSLERAQPQHF
TRBJ2-1 TRBD2 . TRBV6-1 TGTGCCAGCAGTGAGTGGACTAGCGGGACCTACAATGAGCAGTTCTTC CASSEWTSGTYNEQFF
TRBJ2-3 TRBD2 . TRBV4-2 TGTGCCAGCAGCCAATCCACTAGCGGGGGACTCGGGGGCACAGATACGCAGTATTTT CASSQSTSGGLGGTDTQYF
TRBJ1-4 TRBD1 . TRBV5-6 TGTGCCAGCAGCGGACAGGGCAATGAAAAACTGTTTTTT CASSGQGNEKLFF
TRBJ1-5 . . TRBV18 TGTGCCAGCTCACCCCCGGGACTGGGGGGAACAAGCCCCCAGCATTTT CASSPPGLGGTSPQHF
TRBJ2-5 . . TRBV24-1 TGTGCCACCAGTGATGGCGGCCAAGAGACCCAGTACTTC CATSDGGQETQYF
TRBJ2-7 TRBD2 . TRBV5-1 TGCGCCAGCAGCTTGAGCGGGGGGCATACCTACGAGCAGTACTTC CASSLSGGHTYEQYF
TRBJ2-4 . . TRBV5-1 TGCGCCAGCAGCTTGGACAGCGGTCATCTGGCCAAAAACATTCAGTACTTC CASSLDSGHLAKNIQYF
TRBJ2-7 TRBD2 . TRBV9 TGTGCCAGCAGCCGGAGCGGGGCAAAGATGGTTTACGAGCAGTACTTC CASSRSGAKMVYEQYF
TRBJ1-3 . . TRBV18 TGTGCCAGCTCACTATACAGGGGAAACACCATATATTTT CASSLYRGNTIYF
TRBJ2-3 TRBD2 . TRBV5-5 TGTGCCAGCAGCCCCTGGATTGGACTAGCGGGGGGCGGGGGTACGCAGTATTTT CASSPWIGLAGGGGTQYF
TRBJ1-5 . . TRBV6-4 TGTGCCAGCAGTCCGGACAGCAGTGGGTCCAATCAGCCCCAGCATTTT CASSPDSSGSNQPQHF
TRBJ2-1 TRBD2 . TRBV27 TGTGCCAGCAGTCTCAGCGGGGGGTTAAATGAGCAGTTCTTC CASSLSGGLNEQFF
TRBJ1-2 TRBD1 . TRBV2 TGTGCCAGCAGTGAAGGGACAGGGAACTATGGCTACACCTTC CASSEGTGNYGYTF
TRBJ2-7 TRBD1 . TRBV11-3 TGTGCCAGCAGCTCTCGTCGGGACAGTGCCTACGAGCAGTACTTC CASSSRRDSAYEQYF
TRBJ2-1 TRBD2 . TRBV14 TGTGCCAGCAGCCATCCTATACCCGGGACTAGCGGGAGGACCTACAATGAGCAGTTCTTC CASSHPIPGTSGRTYNEQFF
TRBJ1-1 . few TRBV10-1 TGCGCCAGCAGTGAGTTAAGGCGGTCGAACACTGAAGCTTTCTTT CASSELRRSNTEAFF
TRBJ1-5 . . TRBV30 TGTGCCTGGAGTCAGGCCTGGGGCAATCAGCCCCAGCATTTT CAWSQAWGNQPQHF
TRBJ2-1 TRBD2 . TRBV5-4 TGTGCCAGCAGCTTGTGGGCTAGCGGATACAATGAGCAGTTCTTC CASSLWASGYNEQFF
TRBJ2-5 . . TRBV6-5 TGTGCCAGCAGTTACTCTTTGGCGGGGACCCAGTACTTC CASSYSLAGTQYF
TRBJ1-1 . . TRBV2 TGTGCCAGTCAACGGGAGATGAACACTGAAGCTTTCTTT CASQREMNTEAFF
TRBJ1-2 TRBD1 many TRBV6-2/TRBV6-3 TGTGCCAGCAACCCGACAGGGGGATATGGCTACACCTTC CASNPTGGYGYTF
TRBJ2-2 . . TRBV16 TGTGCCAGCAGCCAAAACAGTGGGGAGCTGTTTTTT CASSQNSGELFF
TRBJ2-5 . . TRBV6-1 TGTGCCAGCAGTGAATCCCGGCAAGAGACCCAGTACTTC CASSESRQETQYF
TRBJ1-1 . . TRBV9 TGTGCCAGCAGCCTCGGACAGAGACTGAACACTGAAGCTTTCTTT CASSLGQRLNTEAFF
TRBJ2-7 . . TRBV5-1 TGCGCCAGCAGCTCTAAGACAGGCGCGTACGAGCAGTACTTC CASSSKTGAYEQYF
TRBJ1-5 . . TRBV19 TGTGCCAGTAGTAGGGAGGGCAATCAGCCCCAGCATTTT CASSREGNQPQHF